This T cell receptor beta chain was sequenced for a study of vaccination and CD4 T cells after COVID-19. Treatment given: 10-day PBMC culture with coronavirus spike peptide pools or control peptides (ViraFEST assay). The Oncomine TCR Beta short-read assay generated sequence data from the DNA of cultured CD4+ T cells. One entry per CDR3 protein results from TCRdb running MiXCR on the PCR reads. The data show more than 6,000 distinct CDR3 sequences, 40% to 50% seen once. In its sample, this clonotype was seen a few times. Its cognate antigen is unknown. The CDR3 extends over 15 amino acids. CDR1 is LNHDA and CDR2 is SQIVND in the germline V gene (reference sequence). Trimming stripped 8 bases from V and 3 bases from J, with 17 bases between.

The TCR was taken from a human donor who had recovered from COVID-19. Sample: CD4+ T cells from blood, cultured in vitro. This chain connects TRBV19 to TRBJ1-5, with a tentative D call TRBD1 (6 bases). The DNA of the CDR3 is TGTGCCAGTTCCGCCTGGCAGGGGCTCAATCAGCCCCAGCATTTT. Its protein product is CASSAWQGLNQPQHF.